This entry lists 4 T cell receptor beta chains sequenced from one sample in a study of T cells in Graves' hyperthyroidism and ophthalmopathy. The TCR beta CDR3 regions underwent amplification using RNA transcripts as the source. The TCR CDR3 was amplified in a first-round RT-PCR using the HTBI primer set. MiXCR was run by TCRdb on the multiplex PCR reads, yielding one entry per CDR3 protein. Of approximately 400,000 distinct CDR3 sequences listed, roughly 25% are singletons. Sequenced sample: blood. These receptors all stem from a middle-aged man with Graves' hyperthyroidism.

This rearrangement joins TRBV12-3 or TRBV12-4 to TRBJ2-5; D possibly uses TRBD1 or TRBD2 (5 bases each). Trimming took 5 bases from V and 5 from J, leaving 12 bases between them. The CDR3 is made up of 13 amino acids. The CDR3 reads CASSSAWGETQYF. DNA for the CDR3: TGTGCCAGCAGTAGCGCATGGGGGGAGACCCAGTACTTC.

This chain connects TRBV24-1 to TRBJ2-6; D is ambiguous. Germline V CDR1 and CDR2: KGHDR, SFDVKD. Trimming removed 3 bases from V and 1 base from J, with 9 bases in between. The CDR3 totals 16 residues. DNA of the CDR3: TGTGCCACCAGTGATCCCTCGGGTTCTGGGGCCAACGTCCTGACTTTC. Its translation is CATSDPSGSGANVLTF.

This clonotype was counted between two and nine times. The rearrangement uses TRBV5-1 and TRBJ2-5; 7 bases line up with TRBD1. The CDR3 extends over 16 amino acids. The germline V gene encodes CDR1 SGHRS and CDR2 YFSETQ. With 0 bases clipped from V and 5 bases from J, the junction kept 10 bases outside the gene matches. CDR3 nucleotide sequence: TGCGCCAGCAGCTTGGTACCAGGGGGAATTATGGAGACCCAGTACTTC. This gives the protein CASSLVPGGIMETQYF.

This clonotype was observed a few times. J is TRBJ2-7 and V is TRBV9; D may match TRBD1 or TRBD2 (6 bases each). Trimming took 3 bases from V and 7 from J, leaving 17 bases between them. The CDR3 loop spans 14 amino acids. From germline, CDR1 is SGDLS and CDR2 YYNGEE. In DNA form, the CDR3 reads TGTGCCAGCAGCGAAGAGGGACTTCAGGGGGAGCAGTACTTC. Translating it yields CASSEEGLQGEQYF.